The next 19 T cell receptor beta chains were all read from a single sample in a study of spatial heterogeneity in lung cancer. As for time point: sample taken at primary tumor resection. Sequencing of whole RNA from tumor, nontumor lung or frozen PBMC involved no sorting. TCRdb reprocessed the 5' RACE reads with MiXCR, giving one entry per CDR3 protein. This sample has some 12,000 distinct CDR3 sequences, with 6.2% found just once. Sequencing used normal lung tissue next to the tumor, obtained at surgery. All receptors derive from a male donor with early-stage non-small cell lung cancer.

Turning to this clonotype: This beta chain is an off-target read within a library intended for alpha chains, so its frequency means little. The V and J genes are TRBV28 and TRBJ1-1, with D maybe TRBD1 (5 bases). Germline loops: CDR1 MDHEN, CDR2 SYDVKM. The CDR3 runs 14 residues. V was clipped by 6 bases and J by 3 bases, with 14 bases between them. This chain's CDR3 is CASSTFTRDTEAFF. The CDR3 DNA is TGTGCCAGCAGCACCTTCACCAGGGACACTGAAGCTTTCTTT.

This clonotype was seen repeatedly, ten times or more. Within a library made for alpha chains, this beta chain is off target, and its count is uninformative. J is TRBJ1-1 and V is TRBV20-1, with a possible D match to TRBD1 (5 bases). Deletions cut 3 bases from V and 4 bases from J, with 15 bases between. The CDR3 spans 14 residues. CDR1 is DFQATT and CDR2 is SNEGSKA in the germline V gene (reference sequence). CDR3 coding DNA: TGCAGTGCTAGGTCGACAGTCAGTACCACTGAAGCTTTCTTT. This sequence encodes CSARSTVSTTEAFF.

To note about this clonotype: The size of this beta chain means little, since it is a stray read in a library made for alpha chains. V gene TRBV11-2 combines with J gene TRBJ2-1; tentatively, D is TRBD2 (5 bases). V was clipped by 4 bases and J by 6 bases, with 16 bases between them. Germline V gene lookup returns CDR1 SGHAT and CDR2 FQNNGV. The CDR3 spans 15 residues. The CDR3 loop reads CASSSGLHPGNEQFF. The DNA of the CDR3 is TGTGCCAGCAGCTCCGGACTCCACCCGGGCAATGAGCAGTTCTTC.

This clonotype was counted between two and nine times. This beta chain is an unintended read in a library built for alpha chains; its size means little. The rearrangement uses TRBV12-3 or TRBV12-4 and TRBJ2-3; D not resolved. Trimming pared 5 bases from V and 2 bases from J, leaving 2 bases between. This CDR3 comprises 11 residues. The CDR3 bases are TGTGCCAGCAGTCTCACAGATACGCAGTATTTT. It yields the protein CASSLTDTQYF.

A few counts support this clonotype. As an off-target read in a library built for alpha chains, this beta chain has a frequency of little significance. The chain carries TRBV7-2 and TRBJ2-3; no reliable D call. Germline values: CDR1 SGHTA, CDR2 FQGNSA. V lost 1 base to trimming and J lost 0 bases, with 11 bases between them. The CDR3 contains 16 residues. The CDR3 is CASSLGPASSTDTQYF. For the CDR3, the DNA is TGTGCCAGCAGCTTAGGCCCAGCCTCTAGCACAGATACGCAGTATTTT.

Many counts were recorded for this clonotype. A library prepared for alpha chains yielded this beta chain as an off-target read; its size is of little meaning. The rearrangement links TRBV6-6 to TRBJ2-1; D not certain. Germline V gene data show CDR1 as MNHNY and CDR2 as SVGAGI (reference sequence). The V and J ends lost 3 bases and 2 bases respectively, with 5 bases between them. The CDR3 consists of 13 residues. CDR3 amino acids: CASSYDTYNEQFF. The CDR3 bases are TGTGCCAGCAGTTATGATACCTACAATGAGCAGTTCTTC.

By proportion, this clonotype is medium-sized. The library was designed around alpha chains, so this beta chain is a stray read whose abundance carries little weight. The chain uses TRBV27 and TRBJ1-2; possible D gene TRBD1, 6 bases. The CDR3 loop spans 14 amino acids. Trimming stripped 5 bases from V and 4 bases from J, with 14 bases between. The germline CDR1 and CDR2 sequences are MNHEY and SMNVEV (reference sequence). The CDR3 spells CASSGQPLVYGYTF. The DNA for the CDR3 is TGTGCCAGCAGTGGACAGCCCCTTGTCTATGGCTACACCTTC.

By share of the sample, this clonotype is medium-sized. This beta chain came through as a stray read in a library set up for alpha chains, and its size says little. V is TRBV12-3 or TRBV12-4 and J is TRBJ1-1; weak D call: TRBD1 (6 bases). V was pared by 5 bases and J by 5 bases, with 15 bases between. The CDR3 runs 14 residues. This CDR3 reads CASSGVGAKTEAFF. The CDR3 DNA reads as TGTGCCAGCAGTGGGGTGGGGGCGAAAACTGAAGCTTTCTTT.

The sample holds many counts of this clonotype. With the library built for alpha chains, this beta chain is off target and its frequency is not meaningful. This sequence joins TRBV7-6 and TRBJ1-3, with 7 bases matching TRBD1. With 5 bases clipped from V and 4 bases from J, the junction kept 5 bases outside the gene matches. The CDR3 is made up of 14 amino acids. From germline, CDR1 is SGHVS and CDR2 FNYEAQ. In DNA form, the CDR3 reads TGTGCCAGCAGCCCCAGGGGGACAGGAAACACCATATATTTT. This encodes CASSPRGTGNTIYF.

This clonotype qualifies as medium-sized (0.01 to 0.1%). Because this beta chain is a stray read in a library intended to capture alpha chains, its abundance should not be given much weight. The rearrangement joins TRBV5-1 to TRBJ2-3; D perhaps matches TRBD2 (7 bases). This CDR3 comprises 17 residues. Trimming left V 2 bases short and J 0 bases short, with 16 bases between. Per the germline V gene, CDR1 is SGHRS and CDR2 is YFSETQ. CDR3 sequence (DNA): TGCGCCAGCAGCTTAAGGGGGGGCGGCTCAAGCACAGATACGCAGTATTTT. It encodes CASSLRGGGSSTDTQYF.

In its sample, this clonotype was seen many times. This beta chain is a stray sequence in a library constructed for alpha chains; its clone size is not meaningful. The gene calls are TRBV29-1 and TRBJ2-4; TRBD2 is a possible D gene (6 bases). This CDR3 has 13 amino acids. V lost 4 bases and J 3 bases, leaving 10 bases between the germline ends. The germline CDR1 and CDR2 sequences are SQVTM and ANQGSEA. CDR3 sequence: CSVVYGSKNIQYF. CDR3 nucleotide sequence: TGCAGCGTTGTCTACGGGAGCAAAAACATTCAGTACTTC.

This clonotype is judged medium-sized. This beta chain is an unintended read in a library built for alpha chains; its size means little. The chain joins TRBV5-1 to TRBJ1-1, with D perhaps matching TRBD1 (5 bases). Between the trimmed V and J ends, which lost 4 bases and 4 bases, there was a span of 23 bases. The germline V gene has CDR1 SGHRS and CDR2 YFSETQ. The CDR3 spans 17 residues. The DNA for the CDR3 is TGCGCCAGCAGCACCGAGACAGTAGCGAGGTCGACCACTGAAGCTTTCTTT. It specifies CASSTETVARSTTEAFF.

In its sample, this clonotype was seen many times. This beta chain appears as a stray read in a library generated for alpha chains; its size is not informative. V and J are TRBV12-3 or TRBV12-4 and TRBJ2-7; no clear D. The CDR3 contains 11 residues. Trimming pared 3 bases from V and 6 bases from J, leaving 6 bases between. CDR3 loop: CASSFGREQYF. DNA of the CDR3: TGTGCCAGCAGTTTTGGGCGCGAGCAGTACTTC.

This clonotype was picked up many times. This beta chain lies outside the target of a library built for alpha chains; its clone size means little. The rearrangement links TRBV2 to TRBJ1-1; TRBD1 aligns across 7 bases. CDR1 and CDR2 from the germline V gene are SNHLY and FYNNEI. The length of the CDR3 is 14 residues. The ends lost 7 bases at V and 6 bases at J; junction bases unmatched: 11. The CDR3 protein is CASKTGTARAEAFF. CDR3 coding DNA: TGTGCCAGCAAGACCGGGACAGCGCGGGCTGAAGCTTTCTTT.

As for this clonotype: A library made for alpha chains picked up this beta chain off target, so its size means little. This chain links TRBV12-3 or TRBV12-4 with TRBJ1-6, with unresolved D. V was clipped by 7 bases and J by 5 bases, with 12 bases between them. The CDR3 is 14 amino acids. The CDR3 bases are TGTGCCAGCAAGTGGGCAGCCGATAATTCACCCCTCCACTTT. It yields the protein CASKWAADNSPLHF.

This clonotype showed up many times. This beta chain came through as a stray read in a library set up for alpha chains, and its size says little. The rearrangement joins TRBV5-1 to TRBJ2-1; D uncertain. V was shortened by 7 bases and J by 4 bases, with 18 bases between the two germline ends. In germline, CDR1 is SGHRS, CDR2 YFSETQ. This CDR3 contains 15 residues. CDR3 in amino acids: CASSTGGGWYNEQFF. Written as DNA, the CDR3 is TGCGCCAGCTCCACGGGCGGTGGCTGGTACAATGAGCAGTTCTTC.

At least ten counts were recorded for this clonotype. Since it is a stray read in a library aimed at alpha chains, this beta chain has a size that is not meaningful. V usage is TRBV12-3 or TRBV12-4 and J usage is TRBJ2-2, with D unclear. CDR3 length: 12 amino acids. V lost 1 base to trimming and J lost 7 bases, with 4 bases between them. The CDR3 sequence: CASSLGVGELFF. The CDR3 DNA reads TGTGCCAGCAGTTTAGGGGTCGGGGAGCTGTTTTTT.

A word on this clonotype: The size of this beta chain means little, since it is a stray read in a library made for alpha chains. J is TRBJ1-2 and V is TRBV7-2; the D gene is possibly TRBD1 (5 bases). The V gene lost 2 bases and the J gene lost 5 bases, with 15 bases spanning the gap. This CDR3 has 15 residues. Germline lookup yields CDR1 SGHTA and CDR2 FQGNSA. DNA of the CDR3: TGTGCCAGCAGCTTAACTCGACAGACAGAATATGGCTACACCTTC. Amino acids: CASSLTRQTEYGYTF.

This clonotype occurred once. This may stem from a read error, because a much larger clone lies one nucleotide away. Because the library targeted alpha chains, this beta chain is an off-target read whose size means little. The chain uses TRBV19 and TRBJ2-7, with a weak D call TRBD2 (6 bases). From germline, CDR1 is LNHDA and CDR2 SQIVND (reference sequence). V was shortened by 1 base and J by 3 bases, with 13 bases between the two germline ends. The CDR3 has 15 amino acids. The CDR3 DNA reads as TGTGCCAGTAGTATAGTCCGGGACGGGAGCTACGAGCAGTACTTC. Protein product: CASSIVRDGSYEQYF.